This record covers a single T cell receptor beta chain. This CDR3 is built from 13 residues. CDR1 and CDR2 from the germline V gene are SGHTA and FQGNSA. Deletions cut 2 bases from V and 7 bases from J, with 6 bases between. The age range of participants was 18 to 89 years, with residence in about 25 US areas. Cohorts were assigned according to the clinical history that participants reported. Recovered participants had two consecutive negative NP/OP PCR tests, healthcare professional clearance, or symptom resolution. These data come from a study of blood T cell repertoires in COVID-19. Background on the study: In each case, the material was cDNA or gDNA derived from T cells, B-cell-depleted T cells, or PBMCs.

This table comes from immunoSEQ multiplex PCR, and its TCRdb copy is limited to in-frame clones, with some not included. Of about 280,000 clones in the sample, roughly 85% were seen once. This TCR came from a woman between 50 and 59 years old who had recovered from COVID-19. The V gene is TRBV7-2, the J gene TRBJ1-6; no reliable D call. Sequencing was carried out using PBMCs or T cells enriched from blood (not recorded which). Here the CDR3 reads CASSLNLNSPLHF. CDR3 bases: TGTGCCAGCAGCTTAAATCTAAATTCACCCCTCCACTTT.